Below are 28 T cell receptor beta chains sequenced from a single sample in a study of T cells in Graves' hyperthyroidism and ophthalmopathy. Regions amplified from RNA transcripts were the TCR beta CDR3 regions. A set of HTBI primers served as the primers for a first-round RT-PCR of the TCR CDR3. MiXCR, applied by TCRdb to the multiplex PCR reads, yields one record per CDR3 protein. The sample includes roughly 420,000 distinct CDR3 sequences, 15% to 19% of them seen just once. The source material was blood. All receptors derive from a woman under 30 with Graves' hyperthyroidism.

This clonotype was seen more than once but under ten times. The CDR3 carries no conserved terminal phenylalanine or tryptophan, so it likely arises from a read error. The genes are TRBV16 and TRBJ2-2; the D gene is possibly TRBD1 (5 bases). Trimming pared 3 bases from V and 2 bases from J, leaving 10 bases between. Germline CDR1 and CDR2: KGHSY and FQNENV. The CDR3 loop spans 15 amino acids. The CDR3 DNA reads as TGTGCCAGCAGCCATTTTCAGGGTAACACCGGGGAGCTGTTTTCT. Protein: CASSHFQGNTGELFS.

This clonotype was seen many times. The gene calls are TRBV15 and TRBJ1-1; 7 bases match TRBD1. CDR1 LNHNV and CDR2 YYDKDF come from the germline V gene (reference sequence). This CDR3 region has 13 residues. After removal of 5 bases from V and 6 bases from J, the junction contained 6 bases not matched to a gene. CDR3 region: CATSFGTDAEAFF. The CDR3 bases are TGTGCCACCAGCTTCGGGACAGACGCTGAAGCTTTCTTT.

This clonotype has only one observation. The CDR3 here is CASRDGTSGRDPGSYNEQFF. The CDR3 DNA sequence: TGTGCCAGCAGAGACGGGACTAGCGGGAGGGACCCCGGCTCCTACAATGAGCAGTTCTTC. The gene calls are TRBV6-1 and TRBJ2-1, with TRBD2 matching 16 bases. Trimming removed 6 bases from V and 0 bases from J; junction bases left unmatched: 11. The CDR3 sequence is 20 residues long. CDR1 and CDR2 (germline): MNHNS, SASEGT.

The sample holds many counts of this clonotype. The chain has TRBV5-1 and TRBJ1-2; 11 bases align to TRBD1. The CDR3 runs to 14 residues. Germline V CDR1 and CDR2: SGHRS, YFSETQ. Trimming cost V 3 bases and J 6 bases; bases outside gene matches: 4. For the CDR3, the DNA is TGCGCCAGCAGCTGGACAGGGGGCGAAGATGGCTACACCTTC. This codes for CASSWTGGEDGYTF.

This clonotype was detected many times. The chain links TRBV2 to TRBJ1-5; TRBD1 matches at 8 bases. This CDR3 has 17 amino acids. Germline trimming cut 1 base from V and 6 bases from J; bases unmatched to any gene: 11. The germline V gene encodes CDR1 SNHLY and CDR2 FYNNEI. The CDR3 protein is CASSEGQGKNKAQPQHF. CDR3 nucleotides: TGTGCCAGCAGTGAAGGACAGGGGAAAAATAAGGCTCAGCCCCAGCATTTT. Looking up the rest from reference TRBV2 and TRBJ1-5 gives the full variable domain: EPEVTQTPSHQVTQMGQEVILRCVPISNHLYFYWYRQILGQKVEFLVSFYNNEISEKSEIFDDQFSVERPDGSNFTLKIRSTKLEDSAMYFCASSEGQGKNKAQPQHFGDGTRLSIL.

The sample holds many counts of this clonotype. The chain recombines TRBV2 with TRBJ2-7; no clear D gene. The CDR3 loop spans 15 amino acids. The V gene's germline CDR1 is SNHLY and CDR2 FYNNEI. The V end was cut by 0 bases, the J end by 1 base, with 10 bases between. CDR3 DNA sequence: TGTGCCAGCAGTGAAGCCGACGGGTTATCCTACGAGCAGTACTTC. Translated, it gives CASSEADGLSYEQYF.

This clonotype was found a few times. This rearrangement joins TRBV6-6 to TRBJ2-1, with 7 bases that match TRBD2. The V and J ends lost 0 bases and 5 bases, in that order; junction bases with no gene match: 10. The CDR3 extends over 17 amino acids. The germline gives CDR1 MNHNY, CDR2 SVGAGI (reference sequence). The CDR3 region is CASSYSSGSGVNNEQFF. The CDR3 DNA follows: TGTGCCAGCAGTTACTCCTCAGGAAGCGGGGTCAACAATGAGCAGTTCTTC.

This chain connects TRBV20-1 to TRBJ2-7; 12 bases align to TRBD2. CDR1 is DFQATT, CDR2 SNEGSKA, per germline (reference sequence). This CDR3 region has 14 residues. Trimming at V came to 6 bases and at J to 3 bases, leaving 6 bases not matched to a gene. CDR3 sequence: CSAKGLAGFYEQYF. The CDR3 DNA sequence: TGCAGTGCCAAAGGACTAGCGGGGTTCTACGAGCAGTACTTC.

This clonotype appeared many times. The genes are TRBV28 and TRBJ1-5; D unresolved. Trimming cost V 6 bases and J 7 bases, with 10 bases left between them. This CDR3 is 12 amino acids long. Germline V gene sequence: CDR1 MDHEN, CDR2 SYDVKM. CDR3: CASRLRNQPQHF. CDR3 nucleotides: TGTGCCAGCAGACTACGTAACCAGCCCCAGCATTTT.

In its sample, this clonotype was seen once. One base away lies a much larger clone, so this may be a sequencing read error. The J gene is TRBJ1-5, the V gene TRBV12-3 or TRBV12-4, with D perhaps TRBD1 (5 bases). V was trimmed by 6 bases and J by 3 bases, leaving 15 bases between them. The CDR3 consists of 15 residues. In DNA form, the CDR3 reads TGTGCCAGCAGCTCCCCGGGACGGTACAATCAGCCCCAGCATTTT. Translated, it gives CASSSPGRYNQPQHF.

The rearrangement links TRBV12-3 or TRBV12-4 to TRBJ1-5, with 11 bases identical to TRBD1. Trimming took 5 bases from V and 8 from J; bases not matched to a gene: 5. The CDR3 has 14 amino acids. This CDR3 reads CASSRTGGWKPQHF. The CDR3 DNA sequence: TGTGCCAGCAGTAGGACAGGGGGCTGGAAGCCCCAGCATTTT.

The genes are TRBV28 and TRBJ2-5, with D perhaps TRBD2 (5 bases). This CDR3 contains 19 residues. V was shortened by 4 bases and J by 3 bases, with 27 bases between the two germline ends. In germline, CDR1 is MDHEN, CDR2 SYDVKM. In DNA, the CDR3 is TGTGCCAGCAGTTACCTAACCGGGGTGAGCGGCACGGGAAAAGAGACCCAGTACTTC. Its translation: CASSYLTGVSGTGKETQYF.

V gene TRBV11-2 combines with J gene TRBJ1-6; tentative D call: TRBD1 (6 bases). This CDR3 has 12 residues. V lost 5 bases and J 14 bases, leaving 13 bases between the germline ends. Germline CDR1 reads SGHAT; CDR2 reads FQNNGV. The CDR3 DNA sequence: TGTGCCAGCAGCACCCAAGGGGGGACCCTCCACTTT. Translation gives CASSTQGGTLHF.

There are a few counts of this clonotype. This chain uses TRBV29-1 with TRBJ1-2; no firm D call. The CDR3 runs to 13 residues. The ends were cut back, 7 bases at V and 2 bases at J, with 14 bases in the middle. CDR1 SQVTM and CDR2 ANQGSEA come from the germline V gene. The CDR3 nucleotides read TGCAGCGCCCCGAAGTCGGGGAACTATGGCTACACCTTC. It yields the protein CSAPKSGNYGYTF.

This clonotype was found many times. The J gene is TRBJ2-7, the V gene TRBV29-1; no definite D call. From germline, CDR1 is SQVTM and CDR2 ANQGSEA. Trimming took off 2 bases at V and 2 bases at J, with 10 bases between the two ends. The CDR3 is 13 amino acids. CDR3 DNA sequence: TGCAGCGTTGAACTCCGAGAACCCTACGAGCAGTACTTC. It yields the protein CSVELREPYEQYF.

The table lists this clonotype with a few counts. In DNA, the CDR3 is TGTGCCAGCAGCCCCATGGGCGCTACCTACGAGCAGTACTTC. Encoded protein: CASSPMGATYEQYF. The rearrangement joins TRBV7-9 to TRBJ2-7; unclear D gene. V was clipped by 5 bases and J by 2 bases, with 13 bases between them. The CDR3 is 14 amino acids. The germline V gene has CDR1 SEHNR and CDR2 FQNEAQ (reference sequence). Variable domain in full (rest from reference TRBV7-9 and TRBJ2-7): DTGVSQNPRHKITKRGQNVTFRCDPISEHNRLYWYRQTLGQGPEFLTYFQNEAQLEKSRLLSDRFSAERPKGSFSTLEIQRTEQGDSAMYLCASSPMGATYEQYFGPGTRLTVT.

This clonotype was recorded at least ten times. The rearrangement uses TRBV7-9 and TRBJ1-1, with D perhaps matching TRBD1 (5 bases). The V and J ends lost 5 bases and 1 base respectively, with 17 bases between them. There are 16 residues in the CDR3. The germline V gene has CDR1 SEHNR and CDR2 FQNEAQ (reference sequence). The CDR3 is CASSPYGGDRNTEAFF. The CDR3 DNA is TGTGCCAGCAGCCCCTATGGGGGAGATAGGAACACTGAAGCTTTCTTT. Drawing the rest from reference TRBV7-9 and TRBJ1-1, the complete variable domain is DTGVSQNPRHKITKRGQNVTFRCDPISEHNRLYWYRQTLGQGPEFLTYFQNEAQLEKSRLLSDRFSAERPKGSFSTLEIQRTEQGDSAMYLCASSPYGGDRNTEAFFGQGTRLTVV.

This rearrangement joins TRBV28 to TRBJ2-4, with 9 bases matching TRBD1. Trimming cost V 3 bases and J 0 bases; bases outside gene matches: 9. The CDR3 sequence is 18 residues long. CDR1 is MDHEN and CDR2 is SYDVKM in the germline V gene. Here the CDR3 DNA reads TGTGCCAGCAGTTTTGGACAGGGGATGGGAACAGCCAAAAACATTCAGTACTTC. This sequence encodes CASSFGQGMGTAKNIQYF.

The table lists this clonotype with many counts. V gene TRBV2 combines with J gene TRBJ2-7; D is undetermined. The CDR3 sequence is 11 residues long. Germline assignment: CDR1 SNHLY and CDR2 FYNNEI. Trimming took 2 bases from V and 6 from J, leaving 5 bases between them. The DNA of the CDR3 is TGTGCCAGCAGTGAAATCGGCGAGCAGTACTTC. This encodes CASSEIGEQYF.

This clonotype has at least ten counts. The gene calls are TRBV11-2 and TRBJ2-1; D ambiguous. Trimming left V 5 bases short and J 8 bases short, with 19 bases between. The CDR3 is made up of 15 amino acids. Germline assignment: CDR1 SGHAT and CDR2 FQNNGV. The CDR3 spells CASSDTPPGSDEQFF. The DNA of the CDR3 is TGTGCCAGCAGCGACACCCCACCTGGGTCGGATGAGCAGTTCTTC.

This clonotype was observed many times. The chain carries TRBV7-2 and TRBJ2-7, with D possibly TRBD2 on 6 matching bases. Trimming removed 0 bases from V and 1 base from J, with 16 bases in between. The length of the CDR3 is 17 residues. CDR1 is SGHTA and CDR2 is FQGNSA in the germline V gene. The CDR3 region has the DNA TGTGCCAGCAGCTTAGCGGGGGGACCCCTATTTTCCTACGAGCAGTACTTC. Protein sequence: CASSLAGGPLFSYEQYF. Full variable domain (outside the CDR3, taken from reference TRBV7-2 and TRBJ2-7): GAGVSQSPSNKVTEKGKDVELRCDPISGHTALYWYRQSLGQGLEFLIYFQGNSAPDKSGLPSDRFSAERTGGSVSTLTIQRTQQEDSAVYLCASSLAGGPLFSYEQYFGPGTRLTVT.

This clonotype was observed many times. The gene calls are TRBV20-1 and TRBJ2-7; maybe TRBD1 (6 bases). The ends were cut back, 4 bases at V and 1 base at J, with 11 bases in the middle. The length of the CDR3 is 13 residues. The germline CDR1 and CDR2 sequences are DFQATT and SNEGSKA (reference sequence). The CDR3 DNA sequence: TGCAGTGCTAATCACGACAGGTCCTACGAGCAGTACTTC. It encodes CSANHDRSYEQYF.

This clonotype appeared many times. V gene TRBV28 combines with J gene TRBJ1-4; D unclear. Germline CDR1 and CDR2: MDHEN and SYDVKM. The CDR3 is 13 residues long. The V and J ends lost 2 bases and 8 bases respectively, with 9 bases between them. CDR3 nucleotides: TGTGCCAGCAGTTTAGACTCGGGGGAAAAACTGTTTTTT. Its translation: CASSLDSGEKLFF. Drawing the rest from reference TRBV28 and TRBJ1-4, the complete variable domain is DVKVTQSSRYLVKRTGEKVFLECVQDMDHENMFWYRQDPGLGLRLIYFSYDVKMKEKGDIPEGYSVSREKKERFSLILESASTNQTSMYLCASSLDSGEKLFFGSGTQLSVL.

The V call is TRBV20-1, the J call TRBJ2-2, with 9 bases matching TRBD1. Trimming took 4 bases from V and 2 from J; bases not matched to a gene: 17. CDR1 DFQATT and CDR2 SNEGSKA come from the germline V gene (reference sequence). CDR3 length: 19 residues. This chain's CDR3 is CSATTTPGQGRSNTGELFF. The DNA for the CDR3 is TGCAGTGCTACCACGACTCCGGGACAGGGCCGTAGTAACACCGGGGAGCTGTTTTTT.

This clonotype was detected many times. This chain connects TRBV9 to TRBJ1-5; D gene unclear. CDR1 and CDR2 (germline): SGDLS, YYNGEE. The CDR3 spans 14 residues. The V gene lost 3 bases and the J gene lost 0 bases, with 7 bases spanning the gap. The CDR3 bases are TGTGCCAGCAGCGCGGACGGTAGCAATCAGCCCCAGCATTTT. This encodes CASSADGSNQPQHF.

In its sample, this clonotype was seen many times. This chain uses TRBV9 with TRBJ2-5; 9 bases fit TRBD2. The CDR3 covers 13 residues. V lost 5 bases and J lost 3; bases outside the gene matches: 2. In germline, CDR1 is SGDLS, CDR2 YYNGEE. This CDR3 reads CASSSGGKETQYF. CDR3 coding DNA: TGTGCCAGCAGTAGCGGGGGCAAAGAGACCCAGTACTTC.

A remark on this clonotype: Sequence at one end of the junction differs from germline and may be a read error. V is TRBV15 and J is TRBJ2-4; no clear D. The germline CDR1 and CDR2 sequences are LNHNV and YYDKDF (reference sequence). CDR3 length equals 17 residues. The CDR3 sequence: CATGRESPQYRENIQYF. In DNA, the CDR3 is TGTGCCACCGGCAGAGAATCCCCGCAGTACAGAGAAAACATTCAGTACTTC.

The gene calls are TRBV6-2 or TRBV6-3 and TRBJ2-7, with 10 positions matching TRBD2. CDR3 length: 16 amino acids. Germline assignment: CDR1 MNHEY and CDR2 SVGEGT. Unmatched junction bases numbered 10, after V lost 5 bases and J lost 3 bases. The CDR3 spells CASSKEGGLALYEQYF. CDR3 bases: TGTGCCAGCAGTAAAGAGGGGGGACTAGCGCTCTACGAGCAGTACTTC.